These 17 T cell receptor beta chains were all obtained from the same sample, sequenced in a study of cytomegalovirus exposure and HLA in healthy donors. PCR primers comprised 60 Vbeta and 13 Jbeta primers. Libraries were prepared by immunoSEQ multiplex PCR; TCRdb keeps only in-frame clonotypes and omits some of them. Here the sample spans some 120,000 clones, about 83% being singletons. What was sequenced was PBMCs. The receptors here all came from a man aged 30-40 years in good health and CMV-seronegative.

The rearrangement links TRBV28 to TRBJ2-1; TRBD2 agrees at 9 bases. CDR3 length equals 17 residues. From germline, CDR1 is MDHEN and CDR2 SYDVKM. J was trimmed by 4 bases and V by 6 bases; bases with no gene match: 13. CDR3 bases: TGTGCCAGCAGGACCAATCCCGGGCGGGAGGGGTACAATGAGCAGTTCTTC. Encoded protein: CASRTNPGREGYNEQFF.

V gene TRBV4-1 combines with J gene TRBJ1-4; 9 bases line up with TRBD1. Germline V lookup: CDR1 MGHRA, CDR2 YSYEKL. The V and J ends lost 5 bases and 7 bases, in that order; junction bases with no gene match: 8. The CDR3 has 15 amino acids. CDR3 residues: CASSAPGQGLEKLFF. DNA of the CDR3: TGCGCCAGCAGCGCCCCGGGACAGGGACTTGAAAAACTGTTTTTT.

The V call is TRBV5-1, the J call TRBJ2-7; 8 bases line up with TRBD2. V lost 2 bases and J lost 1; bases outside the gene matches: 2. Per germline, CDR1 SGHRS and CDR2 YFSETQ. There are 14 residues in the CDR3. As DNA, the CDR3 is TGCGCCAGCAGCTTAGCGGGGGAGTCCTACGAGCAGTACTTC. Translation: CASSLAGESYEQYF.

The chain recombines TRBV10-1 with TRBJ2-1, with 10 bases matching TRBD2. The V segment lost 3 bases and the J segment 2 bases; nucleotides outside the gene matches: 4. The CDR3 spans 16 residues. Looked up from germline, CDR1 is WNHNN and CDR2 is SYGVQD (reference sequence). The chain's CDR3 is CASSDLLAGPYNEQFF. The CDR3 bases are TGCGCCAGCAGTGACCTACTAGCGGGACCCTACAATGAGCAGTTCTTC.

This sequence joins TRBV7-7 and TRBJ2-5; 9 nucleotides align to TRBD1. This CDR3 spans 13 amino acids. Germline CDR1 and CDR2: SSHAT and FNYEAQ (reference sequence). V was clipped by 5 bases and J by 4 bases; unmatched bases: 2. The CDR3 protein is CASSMDRGETQYF. In DNA, the CDR3 is TGTGCCAGCAGCATGGACAGGGGAGAGACCCAGTACTTC. The full variable domain, its missing parts supplied by reference TRBV7-7 and TRBJ2-5, is GAGVSQSPRYKVTKRGQDVTLRCDPISSHATLYWYQQALGQGPEFLTYFNYEAQPDKSGLPSDRFSAERPEGSISTLTIQRTEQRDSAMYRCASSMDRGETQYFGPGTRLLVL.

The chain recombines TRBV9 with TRBJ2-2, with D uncertain. Trimming pared 0 bases from V and 2 bases from J, leaving 8 bases between. The CDR3 is 15 amino acids. Per germline, CDR1 SGDLS and CDR2 YYNGEE. The CDR3 protein is CASSVGSSNTGELFF. For the CDR3, the DNA is TGTGCCAGCAGCGTAGGTAGCAGTAACACCGGGGAGCTGTTTTTT.

This clone has a handful of counts. This chain links TRBV30 with TRBJ2-7, with 8 bases identical to TRBD1. This CDR3 spans 15 amino acids. With V trimmed by 3 bases and J by 5 bases, 12 bases remained unmatched. Germline V gene sequence: CDR1 GTSNPN, CDR2 SVGIG (reference sequence). CDR3 region: CAWRHGQGMLNEQYF. In DNA, the CDR3 is TGTGCCTGGAGACACGGACAGGGAATGTTAAACGAGCAGTACTTC.

The chain employs TRBV14 and TRBJ2-6; D is possibly TRBD1 (5 bases). V was trimmed by 4 bases and J by 0 bases, leaving 7 bases between them. Germline-derived CDR1 and CDR2 are SGHDN and FVKESK. The CDR3 is 15 residues long. CDR3 sequence reads: CASSPGISGANVLTF. The CDR3 coding sequence is TGTGCCAGCAGCCCAGGGATCTCTGGGGCCAACGTCCTGACTTTC.

The rearrangement links TRBV5-1 to TRBJ1-2; 9 nucleotides agree with TRBD1. Germline trimming cut 4 bases from V and 0 bases from J; bases unmatched to any gene: 10. CDR1 SGHRS and CDR2 YFSETQ come from the germline V gene. The CDR3 loop spans 17 amino acids. As DNA, the CDR3 is TGCGCCAGCAGCGCCGCCGGGACAGGGACCTCTAACTATGGCTACACCTTC. Translation: CASSAAGTGTSNYGYTF.

The gene calls are TRBV27 and TRBJ1-6, with 10 bases matching TRBD1. The CDR3 totals 15 residues. Germline V gene lookup returns CDR1 MNHEY and CDR2 SMNVEV (reference sequence). The trim removed 5 bases at V and 9 bases at J, leaving 7 bases unmatched. CDR3 sequence: CASSVGQGFSSPLHF. As DNA, the CDR3 is TGTGCCAGCAGTGTGGGACAGGGGTTTAGTTCACCCCTCCACTTT.

This rearrangement joins TRBV27 to TRBJ2-3; TRBD1 aligns across 10 bases. V dropped 2 bases and J dropped 1; count of bases not matched to a gene: 6. Per germline, CDR1 MNHEY and CDR2 SMNVEV (reference sequence). This CDR3 comprises 17 residues. This CDR3 reads CASSLRDRGWGTDTQYF. The CDR3 DNA reads TGTGCCAGCAGTTTACGGGACAGGGGTTGGGGCACAGATACGCAGTATTTT.

The rearrangement joins TRBV4-3 to TRBJ2-2, with 9 bases that match TRBD2. In germline, CDR1 is LGHNA, CDR2 YSLEER. The CDR3 has 16 amino acids. V dropped 1 base and J dropped 7; count of bases not matched to a gene: 7. The CDR3 nucleotides read TGCGCCAGCAGCCAAGTGAGCGGGGGGATCGGCGGGGAGCTGTTTTTT. Amino acid sequence: CASSQVSGGIGGELFF.

The rearrangement uses TRBV28 and TRBJ2-5; D is ambiguous. The CDR3 sequence is 15 residues long. From germline, CDR1 is MDHEN and CDR2 SYDVKM. V gave up 4 bases and J gave up 0 bases, with 12 bases separating them. This CDR3 reads CASSSRLRYQETQYF. In nucleotides, the CDR3 is TGTGCCAGCAGTTCTCGTTTGAGGTACCAAGAGACCCAGTACTTC.

This clone was detected once. The chain joins TRBV7-8 to TRBJ2-2; D is perhaps TRBD1 (6 bases). This CDR3 comprises 16 residues. Trimming removed 5 bases from V and 1 base from J, with 14 bases in between. Germline V gene data show CDR1 as SGHVS and CDR2 as FQNEAQ. This CDR3 reads CASSLKHRENTGELFF. In nucleotides, the CDR3 is TGTGCCAGCAGCCTAAAGCACAGGGAGAACACCGGGGAGCTGTTTTTT.

This CDR3 is CASSSWGLSNQPQHF. The CDR3 coding sequence is TGTGCCAGCAGTTCTTGGGGACTTAGCAATCAGCCCCAGCATTTT. The rearrangement joins TRBV27 to TRBJ1-5, with D maybe TRBD1 (5 bases). The CDR3 contains 15 residues. CDR1 is MNHEY, CDR2 SMNVEV, per germline (reference sequence). Trimming left V 4 bases short and J 0 bases short, with 10 bases between.

The chain combines TRBV7-2 with TRBJ1-3; tentatively, D is TRBD1 (5 bases). CDR3 length: 17 amino acids. From germline, CDR1 is SGHTA and CDR2 FQGNSA. V lost 0 bases, J lost 4 bases, and 16 bases lay in between. The CDR3, as DNA: TGTGCCAGCAGCTTAGCGTTGGGGGGGGTCAGAGGAAACACCATATATTTT. Translating it yields CASSLALGGVRGNTIYF.

The rearrangement uses TRBV9 and TRBJ2-7, with 11 nucleotides matching TRBD1. Trimming cost V 3 bases and J 6 bases; bases outside gene matches: 5. Germline CDR1 reads SGDLS; CDR2 reads YYNGEE. The CDR3 contains 14 residues. The CDR3 region has the DNA TGTGCCAGCAGCGAAGGACAGGGGGCACTCGAGCAGTACTTC. Amino acid sequence: CASSEGQGALEQYF.